This T cell receptor (beta chain) was sequenced for a study of blood T cells in healthy people across ages (dated by TCRdb to the mid-2010s). As for the study more broadly: In model experiments, template switching captured about one uniquely barcoded TCR beta cDNA molecule for every two T cells. To avoid experimental bias, donors of different ages were spread randomly across the sequencing lanes. Age-related changes in TCR beta repertoire diversity were measured in the study by deep sequencing normalized with unique cDNA molecular identifiers. The study analyzed two additional independent replicas of 1 million unique cDNA reads from the same blood draw for two donors, one aged 18 to 29 and one aged 80 or older. Four age groups were formed from the donors: young (average 16 years), middle-aged (roughly 38), aged (around 68) and long-lived (less than 85). Broad study findings and their caveats: Conclusive comparison of naive and antigen-experienced compartments was prevented by the profiling of bulk unsorted PBMCs. Estimates of total diversity based on one million sequenced T cells were considered lower bounds and underestimates. A strong correlation was found between observed TCR beta diversity and the percentage of naive T cells measured by flow cytometry. Compared with the aged group, the long-lived group had more naive CD4+ T cells, fewer expanded clones and increased TCR diversity, suggesting age selection. Because the CMV infection status of the donors was unknown, age-related changes in expanded clonotypes may potentially have been confounded. As age increased, observed TCR beta diversity per million T cells dropped in a roughly linear way, and a significant reduction was already evident by age 40.

The donors were roughly 40 Caucasian individuals from Russia, aged roughly 6 to 90 years, who were systemically healthy. Around 9.7 milliliters of peripheral blood were collected from each donor into EDTA-treated Vacutainer tubes. Ficoll-Paque density-gradient centrifugation was used to isolate PBMCs, with at least 7 million obtained per sample. Total RNA was extracted from PBMCs with Trizol reagent, with at least 5.5 micrograms obtained per sample. For every donor, an aliquot of PBMCs went through flow cytometry to measure the percentages of naive CD45RAhigh/CD27high T cells. Turning to this clonotype: Its antigen remains unidentified. One base away there is no much larger clone; base qualities are not given.

Library construction relied on 5' RACE. Sequencing used an Illumina HiSeq 2500. The second PCR ran for roughly 6 to 11 cycles and used a J-beta primer mix along with a sample-barcoded 5' primer. A unique molecular identifier was introduced onto each TCR beta cDNA molecule by a template-switch 5' adaptor carrying 12 random nucleotides. At least 2.5 million CDR3-containing paired-end reads were obtained from each sample. First-strand cDNA was synthesized from all RNA with the Mint cDNA synthesis kit, primed by a TRBC-specific oligonucleotide. After uracil-DNA glycosylase treatment, a first 18-cycle PCR used universal primers M1SS and BC2_uni_R on all cDNA. The authors processed their data as follows. For normalization, 1 million high-quality reads, each with a distinct molecular identifier, were randomly selected from each sample. Reads with shared molecular identifiers were discarded instead of being binned into consensus sequences. MiTCR, set to a Q25 quality threshold and the strictest error-elimination algorithm, was used for CDR3 identification, clonotype clustering and error correction. A nonparametric unseen species model with Euler transformation was used to estimate a lower bound on total TCR beta diversity. TCRdb trimmed public reads at Q25 via fastp, called clones via MiXCR and kept in-frame beta chains. Here each entry gathers all rows of one CDR3 protein and keeps the most common genes and DNA. The V and J calls were not made by the authors but by TCRdb's processing. This sample lists hundreds of thousands of distinct CDR3 sequences; under 65% were detected once. The ten most abundant clones make up approximately 40% of the sample.

CDR1 and CDR2, per the germline V gene, are SGHTA and FQGNSA. Spanning cysteine to phenylalanine, the CDR3 consists of 16 amino acids. The read is trimmed to its CDR3 DNA, 48 bases read in frame from base 1. Here V drops 5 bases and J drops 8 bases, and the junction holds 12 bases not matched to any gene. The rearrangement combines TRBV7-2 with TRBJ2-4; 10 of the junction bases match TRBD1. The clonotype comes from a man in his 60s in good health. The sequencing input was blood. For the CDR3, the sequence is CASSRAPGQGTDIQYF. The sequenced DNA is TGTGCCAGCAGCAGAGCCCCGGGACAGGGGACGGACATTCAGTACTTC.